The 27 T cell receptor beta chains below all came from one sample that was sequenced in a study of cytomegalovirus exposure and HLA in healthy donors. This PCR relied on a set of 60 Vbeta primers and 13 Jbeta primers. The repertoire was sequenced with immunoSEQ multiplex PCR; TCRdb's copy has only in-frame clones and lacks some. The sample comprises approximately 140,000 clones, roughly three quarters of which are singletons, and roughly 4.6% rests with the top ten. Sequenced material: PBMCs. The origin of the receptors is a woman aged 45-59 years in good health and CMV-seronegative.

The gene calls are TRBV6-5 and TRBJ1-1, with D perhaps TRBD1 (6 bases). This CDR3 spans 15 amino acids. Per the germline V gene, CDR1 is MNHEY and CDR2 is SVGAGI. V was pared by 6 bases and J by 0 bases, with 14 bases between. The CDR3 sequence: CASSQTGRMNTEAFF. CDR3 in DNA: TGTGCCAGCAGCCAGACAGGAAGAATGAACACTGAAGCTTTCTTT.

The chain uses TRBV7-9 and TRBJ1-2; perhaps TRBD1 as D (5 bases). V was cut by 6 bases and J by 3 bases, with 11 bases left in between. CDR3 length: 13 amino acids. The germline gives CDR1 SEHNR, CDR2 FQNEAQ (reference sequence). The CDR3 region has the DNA TGTGCCAGCAGGCCAGACAGTGACTATGGCTACACCTTC. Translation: CASRPDSDYGYTF.

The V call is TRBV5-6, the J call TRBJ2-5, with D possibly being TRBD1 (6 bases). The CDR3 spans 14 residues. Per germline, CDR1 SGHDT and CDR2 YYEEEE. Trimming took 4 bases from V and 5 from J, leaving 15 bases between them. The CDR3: CASSPTGSWETQYF. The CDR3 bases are TGTGCCAGCAGCCCCACAGGGTCCTGGGAGACCCAGTACTTC.

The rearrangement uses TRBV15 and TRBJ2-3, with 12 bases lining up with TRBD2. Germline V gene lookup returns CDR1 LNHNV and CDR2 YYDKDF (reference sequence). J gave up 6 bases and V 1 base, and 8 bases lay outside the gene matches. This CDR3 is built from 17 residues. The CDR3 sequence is CATSRALAGGPRDTQYF. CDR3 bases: TGTGCCACCAGCAGAGCCCTAGCGGGGGGGCCAAGGGATACGCAGTATTTT.

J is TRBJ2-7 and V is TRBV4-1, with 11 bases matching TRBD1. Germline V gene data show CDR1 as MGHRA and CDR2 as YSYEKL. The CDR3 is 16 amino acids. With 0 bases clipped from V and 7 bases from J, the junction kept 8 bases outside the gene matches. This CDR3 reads CASSQDLRTGGREQYF. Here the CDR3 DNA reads TGCGCCAGCAGCCAAGACCTTAGGACAGGGGGCAGGGAGCAGTACTTC.

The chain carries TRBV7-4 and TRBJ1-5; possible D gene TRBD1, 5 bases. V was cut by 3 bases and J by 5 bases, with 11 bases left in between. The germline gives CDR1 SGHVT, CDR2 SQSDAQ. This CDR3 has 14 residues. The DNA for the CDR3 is TGTGCCAGCAGCTTGGGGACGGGGGATCAGCCCCAGCATTTT. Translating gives CASSLGTGDQPQHF.

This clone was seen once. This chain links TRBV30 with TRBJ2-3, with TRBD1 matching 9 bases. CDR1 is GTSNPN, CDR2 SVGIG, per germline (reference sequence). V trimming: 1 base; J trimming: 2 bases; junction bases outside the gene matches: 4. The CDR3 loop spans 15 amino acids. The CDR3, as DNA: TGTGCCTGGAGTGCCGGGACAGGGAACACAGATACGCAGTATTTT. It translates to CAWSAGTGNTDTQYF.

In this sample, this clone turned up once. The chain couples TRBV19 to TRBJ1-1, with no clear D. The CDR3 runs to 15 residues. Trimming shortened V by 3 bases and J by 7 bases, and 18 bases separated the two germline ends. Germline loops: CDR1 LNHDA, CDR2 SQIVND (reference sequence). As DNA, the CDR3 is TGTGCCAGTAGTATCCCAGGTTCATCAGGTATTGAAGCTTTCTTT. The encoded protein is CASSIPGSSGIEAFF.

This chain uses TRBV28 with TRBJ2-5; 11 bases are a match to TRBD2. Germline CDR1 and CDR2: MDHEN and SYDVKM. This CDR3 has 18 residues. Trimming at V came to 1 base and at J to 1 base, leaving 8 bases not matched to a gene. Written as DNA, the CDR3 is TGTGCCAGCAGTTTATTGCTAGCGGGGGGCCTTCCCCAAGAGACCCAGTACTTC. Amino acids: CASSLLLAGGLPQETQYF.

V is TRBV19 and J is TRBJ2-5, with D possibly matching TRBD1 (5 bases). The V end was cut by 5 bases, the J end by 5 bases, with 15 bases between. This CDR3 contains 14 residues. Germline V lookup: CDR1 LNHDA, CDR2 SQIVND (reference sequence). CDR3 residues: CASSGRAGSETQYF. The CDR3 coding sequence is TGTGCCAGTAGTGGCCGGGCAGGGTCGGAGACCCAGTACTTC.

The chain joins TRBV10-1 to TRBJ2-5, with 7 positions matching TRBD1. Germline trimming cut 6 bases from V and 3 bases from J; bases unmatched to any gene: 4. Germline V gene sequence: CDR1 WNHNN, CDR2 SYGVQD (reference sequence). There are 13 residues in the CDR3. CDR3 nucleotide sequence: TGCGCCAGCAGAAGACAGGGAGAAGAGACCCAGTACTTC. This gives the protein CASRRQGEETQYF.

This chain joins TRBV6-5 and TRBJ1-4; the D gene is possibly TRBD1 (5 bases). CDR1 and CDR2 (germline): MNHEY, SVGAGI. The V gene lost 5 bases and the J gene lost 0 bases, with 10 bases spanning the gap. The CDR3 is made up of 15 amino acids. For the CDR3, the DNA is TGTGCCAGCAGTCGCGGACACGCAACTAATGAAAAACTGTTTTTT. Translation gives CASSRGHATNEKLFF.

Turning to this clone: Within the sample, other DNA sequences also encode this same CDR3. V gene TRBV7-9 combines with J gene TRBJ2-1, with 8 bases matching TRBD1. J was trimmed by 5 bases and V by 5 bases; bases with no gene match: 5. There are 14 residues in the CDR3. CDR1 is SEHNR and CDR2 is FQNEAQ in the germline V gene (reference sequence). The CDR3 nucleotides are TGTGCCAGCAGCCTATCGACAGGGGACAATGAGCAGTTCTTC. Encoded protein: CASSLSTGDNEQFF. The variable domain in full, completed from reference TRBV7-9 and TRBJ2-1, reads DTGVSQNPRHKITKRGQNVTFRCDPISEHNRLYWYRQTLGQGPEFLTYFQNEAQLEKSRLLSDRFSAERPKGSFSTLEIQRTEQGDSAMYLCASSLSTGDNEQFFGPGTRLTVL.

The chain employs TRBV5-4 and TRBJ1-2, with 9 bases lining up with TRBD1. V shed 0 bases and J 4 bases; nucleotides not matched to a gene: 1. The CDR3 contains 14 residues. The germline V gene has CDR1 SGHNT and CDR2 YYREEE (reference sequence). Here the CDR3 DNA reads TGTGCCAGCAGCTTGGAGGACAGGGGCTATGGCTACACCTTC. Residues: CASSLEDRGYGYTF.

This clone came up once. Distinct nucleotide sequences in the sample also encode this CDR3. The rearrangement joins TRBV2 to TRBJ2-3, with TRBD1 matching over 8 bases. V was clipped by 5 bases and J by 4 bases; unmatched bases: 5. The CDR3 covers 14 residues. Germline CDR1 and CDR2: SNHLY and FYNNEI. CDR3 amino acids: CASSSGGRADTQYF. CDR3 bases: TGTGCCAGCAGTTCAGGGGGCAGGGCAGATACGCAGTATTTT.

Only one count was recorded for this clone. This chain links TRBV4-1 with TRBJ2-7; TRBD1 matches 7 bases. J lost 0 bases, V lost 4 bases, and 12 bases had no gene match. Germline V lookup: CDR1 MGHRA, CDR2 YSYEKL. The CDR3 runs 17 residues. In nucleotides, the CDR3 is TGCGCCAGCAGCCCGAACCCACCGGGACAGAGCTCCTACGAGCAGTACTTC. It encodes CASSPNPPGQSSYEQYF.

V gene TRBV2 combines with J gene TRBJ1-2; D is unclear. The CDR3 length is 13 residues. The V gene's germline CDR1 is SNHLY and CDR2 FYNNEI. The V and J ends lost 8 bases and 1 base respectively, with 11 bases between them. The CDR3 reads CASGEVLNYGYTF. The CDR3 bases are TGTGCCAGCGGGGAGGTACTTAACTATGGCTACACCTTC.

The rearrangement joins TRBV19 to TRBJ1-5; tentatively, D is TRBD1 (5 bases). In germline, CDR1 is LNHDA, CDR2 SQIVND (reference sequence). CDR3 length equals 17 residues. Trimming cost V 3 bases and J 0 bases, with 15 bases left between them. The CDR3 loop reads CASSMRRGGVSNQPQHF. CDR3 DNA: TGTGCCAGTAGTATGCGGCGGGGGGGGGTTAGCAATCAGCCCCAGCATTTT.

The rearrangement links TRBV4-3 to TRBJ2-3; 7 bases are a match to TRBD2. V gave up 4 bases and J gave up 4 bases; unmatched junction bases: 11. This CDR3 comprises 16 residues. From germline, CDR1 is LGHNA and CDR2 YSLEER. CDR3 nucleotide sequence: TGCGCCAGCAGCCTCCTCACGGGGACTAAGGCAGATACGCAGTATTTT. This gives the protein CASSLLTGTKADTQYF.

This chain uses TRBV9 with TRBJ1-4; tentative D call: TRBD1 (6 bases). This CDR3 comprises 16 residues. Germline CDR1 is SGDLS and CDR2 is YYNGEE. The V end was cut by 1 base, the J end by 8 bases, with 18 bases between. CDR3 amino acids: CASSVNSQGSREKLFF. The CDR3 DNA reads TGTGCCAGCAGCGTAAATTCGCAGGGGAGTCGGGAAAAACTGTTTTTT.

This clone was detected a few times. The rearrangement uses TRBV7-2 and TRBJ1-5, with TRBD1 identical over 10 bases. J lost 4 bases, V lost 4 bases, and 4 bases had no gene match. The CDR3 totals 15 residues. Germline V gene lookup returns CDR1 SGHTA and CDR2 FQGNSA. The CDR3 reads CASSSGTGANQPQHF. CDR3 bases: TGTGCCAGCAGCTCAGGGACAGGGGCGAATCAGCCCCAGCATTTT.

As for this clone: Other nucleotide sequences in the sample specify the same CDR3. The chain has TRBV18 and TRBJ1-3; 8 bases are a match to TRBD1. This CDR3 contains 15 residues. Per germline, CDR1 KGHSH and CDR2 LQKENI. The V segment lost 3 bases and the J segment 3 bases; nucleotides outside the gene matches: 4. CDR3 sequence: CASSPGQGGGNTIYF. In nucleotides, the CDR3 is TGTGCCAGCTCACCCGGACAGGGTGGTGGAAACACCATATATTTT.

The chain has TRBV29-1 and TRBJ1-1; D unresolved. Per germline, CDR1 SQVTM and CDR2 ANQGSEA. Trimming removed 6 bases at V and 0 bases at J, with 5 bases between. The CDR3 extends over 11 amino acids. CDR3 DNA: TGCAGCGTCGGAGTGAACACTGAAGCTTTCTTT. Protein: CSVGVNTEAFF.

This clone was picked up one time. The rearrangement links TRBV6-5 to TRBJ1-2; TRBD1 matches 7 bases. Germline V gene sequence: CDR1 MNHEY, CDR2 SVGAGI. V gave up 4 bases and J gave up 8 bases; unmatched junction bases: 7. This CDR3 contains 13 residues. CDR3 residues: CASSFGLRGGYTF. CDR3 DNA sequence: TGTGCCAGCAGTTTCGGCCTCAGGGGGGGCTACACCTTC.

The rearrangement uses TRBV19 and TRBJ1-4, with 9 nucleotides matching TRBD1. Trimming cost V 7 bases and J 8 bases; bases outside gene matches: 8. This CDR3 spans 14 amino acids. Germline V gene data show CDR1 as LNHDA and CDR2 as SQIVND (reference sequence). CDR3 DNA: TGTGCCAGTAACCTACAGGGGGCAAGGGAAAAACTGTTTTTT. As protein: CASNLQGAREKLFF.

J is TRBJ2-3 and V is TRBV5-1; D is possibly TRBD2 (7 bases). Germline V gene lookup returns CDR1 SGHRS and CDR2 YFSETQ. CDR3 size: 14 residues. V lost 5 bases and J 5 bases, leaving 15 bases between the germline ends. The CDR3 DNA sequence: TGCGCCAGCAGTGGGGGGGCTTTACGAGATACGCAGTATTTT. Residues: CASSGGALRDTQYF.

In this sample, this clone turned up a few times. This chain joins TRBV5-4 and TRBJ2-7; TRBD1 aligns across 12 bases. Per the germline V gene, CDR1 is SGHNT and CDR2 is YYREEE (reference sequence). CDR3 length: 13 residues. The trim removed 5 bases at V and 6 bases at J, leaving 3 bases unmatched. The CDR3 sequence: CASRRDRGPEQYF. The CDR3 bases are TGTGCCAGCAGACGGGACAGGGGGCCCGAGCAGTACTTC.